The rows below give T cell receptor beta chains drawn from one sample of a study of blood T cell repertoires in COVID-19. Only in-frame clones appear in the TCRdb table, and some are missing; sequencing was by immunoSEQ multiplex PCR. The sample consists of about 180,000 clones, over 70% of them appearing once. Sequencing used PBMCs or T cells enriched from blood (not recorded which). These TCRs come from a middle-aged woman with acute COVID-19. The CDR3 runs from the conserved cysteine through the conserved F or W. Each record gives: clone size, D gene, J gene, V gene, CDR3 DNA, CDR3 protein. D genes are given only for firm matches. The listing skips clone size in some rows; elsewhere it reads once, few, many or a size class.

abundance: few; d_gene: TRBD1; j_gene: TRBJ2-2; v_gene: TRBV6-5; CDR3nt: TGTGCCAGCAAGAGAGGGACAGGAAACACCGGGGAGCTGTTTTTT; CDR3aa: CASKRGTGNTGELFF
abundance: once; d_gene: TRBD1; j_gene: TRBJ2-2; v_gene: TRBV6-5; CDR3nt: TGTGCCAGCCGATCGACAGGGGGCCCCGGGGAGCTGTTTTTT; CDR3aa: CASRSTGGPGELFF
abundance: NA; d_gene: TRBD1; j_gene: TRBJ1-1; v_gene: TRBV29-1; CDR3nt: TGCAGCGTTGAAAGGGGACAGGGGTACACTGAAGCTTTCTTT; CDR3aa: CSVERGQGYTEAFF
abundance: NA; d_gene: NA; j_gene: TRBJ1-4; v_gene: TRBV25-1; CDR3nt: TGTGCCAGCAGAATGTCGGCTAATGAAAAACTGTTTTTT; CDR3aa: CASRMSANEKLFF
abundance: NA; d_gene: NA; j_gene: TRBJ2-3; v_gene: TRBV7-3; CDR3nt: TGTGCCAGCAGCTTACAGAGCGGAACCACAGATACGCAGTATTTT; CDR3aa: CASSLQSGTTDTQYF
abundance: NA; d_gene: NA; j_gene: TRBJ1-1; v_gene: TRBV11-2; CDR3nt: TGTGCCAGCAGCTTAGTCGAGGTTGGCACTGAAGCTTTCTTT; CDR3aa: CASSLVEVGTEAFF
abundance: NA; d_gene: TRBD1; j_gene: TRBJ2-3; v_gene: TRBV10-3; CDR3nt: TGTGCCATCAGTACAGGGGCAGATACGCAGTATTTT; CDR3aa: CAISTGADTQYF
abundance: NA; d_gene: NA; j_gene: TRBJ1-3; v_gene: TRBV5-5; CDR3nt: TGTGCCAGCAGCTTGATTTCGACAGCTAAGGGAAACACCATATATTTT; CDR3aa: CASSLISTAKGNTIYF
abundance: NA; d_gene: TRBD2; j_gene: TRBJ2-2; v_gene: TRBV6-6; CDR3nt: TGTGCCAGCAGTCCTGGGACTAGCGGGAACCCGAACACCGGGGAGCTGTTTTTT; CDR3aa: CASSPGTSGNPNTGELFF
abundance: NA; d_gene: NA; j_gene: TRBJ1-2; v_gene: TRBV30; CDR3nt: TGTGCCTCCCCTCCAGGGGTGGGAAGGGGTAACTATGGCTACACCTTC; CDR3aa: CASPPGVGRGNYGYTF
abundance: NA; d_gene: NA; j_gene: TRBJ2-1; v_gene: TRBV3-1/TRBV3-2; CDR3nt: TGTGCCAGCAGCCAAGATCGCGGGTTCAATGAGCAGTTCTTC; CDR3aa: CASSQDRGFNEQFF
abundance: NA; d_gene: NA; j_gene: TRBJ2-3; v_gene: TRBV19; CDR3nt: TGTGCCAGTAGCGCTCCTCTAGGAGGACGGCAGTCCACAGATACGCAGTATTTT; CDR3aa: CASSAPLGGRQSTDTQYF
abundance: few; d_gene: TRBD1; j_gene: TRBJ1-1; v_gene: TRBV7-2; CDR3nt: TGTGCCAGCAGCTCGCGGACAGGGGGCTTAATCAACACTGAAGCTTTCTTT; CDR3aa: CASSSRTGGLINTEAFF
abundance: NA; d_gene: NA; j_gene: TRBJ1-2; v_gene: TRBV30; CDR3nt: TGTGCCTGGGAGGACAGATACTATGGCTACACCTTC; CDR3aa: CAWEDRYYGYTF
abundance: NA; d_gene: NA; j_gene: TRBJ2-6; v_gene: TRBV24-1; CDR3nt: TGTGCCACCAGTGATTTCGGTCGTGGGGCCAACGTCCTGACTTTC; CDR3aa: CATSDFGRGANVLTF
abundance: NA; d_gene: TRBD1; j_gene: TRBJ2-3; v_gene: TRBV6-6; CDR3nt: TGTGCCAGCAGACCGACAGGGAAGAGCACAGATACGCAGTATTTT; CDR3aa: CASRPTGKSTDTQYF
abundance: NA; d_gene: TRBD2; j_gene: TRBJ2-7; v_gene: TRBV10-3; CDR3nt: TGTGCCATCAGGGAGCGGGAGATGTCCTACGAGCAGTACTTC; CDR3aa: CAIREREMSYEQYF
abundance: NA; d_gene: NA; j_gene: TRBJ1-2; v_gene: TRBV6-5; CDR3nt: TGTGCCAGCAACAGGCGGAGGGGATATGGCTACACCTTC; CDR3aa: CASNRRRGYGYTF
abundance: NA; d_gene: NA; j_gene: TRBJ2-7; v_gene: TRBV27; CDR3nt: TGTGCCAGCGCTGACCGGGGAGAGCAGTACTTC; CDR3aa: CASADRGEQYF
abundance: NA; d_gene: NA; j_gene: TRBJ1-1; v_gene: TRBV7-3; CDR3nt: TGTGCCAGCAGCTTAAGGGGGCGTACTGAAGCTTTCTTT; CDR3aa: CASSLRGRTEAFF
abundance: NA; d_gene: TRBD1; j_gene: TRBJ2-7; v_gene: TRBV15; CDR3nt: TGTGCCACCAGCAATACTCTGAGGACAGGGGCTAACGAGCAGTACTTC; CDR3aa: CATSNTLRTGANEQYF
abundance: many; d_gene: NA; j_gene: TRBJ1-1; v_gene: TRBV6-5; CDR3nt: TGTGCCAGCAGTTACTCCGGCCGGGGGGACACTGAAGCTTTCTTT; CDR3aa: CASSYSGRGDTEAFF
abundance: NA; d_gene: TRBD2; j_gene: TRBJ2-5; v_gene: TRBV5-4; CDR3nt: TGTGCCAGCAGCTTGGCTCCTAGCGGGAGTTCAGGGGAGACCCAGTACTTC; CDR3aa: CASSLAPSGSSGETQYF
abundance: NA; d_gene: NA; j_gene: TRBJ1-6; v_gene: TRBV5-1; CDR3nt: TGCGCCAGCAGCTTGAAGGAGGCGTCGGCGGATTCACCCCTCCACTTT; CDR3aa: CASSLKEASADSPLHF
abundance: NA; d_gene: NA; j_gene: TRBJ2-3; v_gene: TRBV27; CDR3nt: TGTGCCAGCAGTTTATTATTAGCTAGCACAGATACGCAGTATTTT; CDR3aa: CASSLLLASTDTQYF
abundance: NA; d_gene: TRBD1; j_gene: TRBJ2-5; v_gene: TRBV7-6; CDR3nt: TGTGCCAGCGGCAGACAGGGACGAAACCAAGAGACCCAGTACTTC; CDR3aa: CASGRQGRNQETQYF
abundance: NA; d_gene: NA; j_gene: TRBJ2-6; v_gene: TRBV7-8; CDR3nt: TGTGCCAGCAGCTTAATTCAGGGTATTTCTTCTGGGGCCAACGTCCTGACTTTC; CDR3aa: CASSLIQGISSGANVLTF
abundance: NA; d_gene: TRBD2; j_gene: TRBJ2-5; v_gene: TRBV7-7; CDR3nt: TGTGCTAGCAGCCCCAGCGGGGGCCCGCAAGAGACCCAGTACTTC; CDR3aa: CASSPSGGPQETQYF
abundance: few; d_gene: NA; j_gene: TRBJ2-1; v_gene: TRBV4-1; CDR3nt: TGCGCCAGCAGCCACCACCCAACCCGGAGCTCCTACAATGAGCAGTTCTTC; CDR3aa: CASSHHPTRSSYNEQFF
abundance: NA; d_gene: TRBD2; j_gene: TRBJ2-2; v_gene: TRBV4-1; CDR3nt: TGCGCCAGCAGCCGAGATAGCGGGAGGGCGAACACCGGGGAGCTGTTTTTT; CDR3aa: CASSRDSGRANTGELFF
abundance: once; d_gene: TRBD1; j_gene: TRBJ2-5; v_gene: TRBV29-1; CDR3nt: TGCAGCGCGACAGGGGGGGAGACCCAGTACTTC; CDR3aa: CSATGGETQYF
abundance: once; d_gene: NA; j_gene: TRBJ1-2; v_gene: TRBV6-1; CDR3nt: TGTGCCAGCAGTGTGGGAGGGCTAGACTTCGGTAACATTCGGGGCTACACCTTC; CDR3aa: CASSVGGLDFGNIRGYTF
abundance: NA; d_gene: NA; j_gene: TRBJ2-7; v_gene: TRBV27; CDR3nt: TGTGCCAGCAGTCCTTATGACAGGGACTCCGAGCAGTACTTC; CDR3aa: CASSPYDRDSEQYF
abundance: NA; d_gene: NA; j_gene: TRBJ1-2; v_gene: TRBV3-1/TRBV3-2; CDR3nt: TGTGCCAGCAGCCAAATGACAGGTCCAGTTAACTATGGCTACACCTTC; CDR3aa: CASSQMTGPVNYGYTF
abundance: NA; d_gene: NA; j_gene: TRBJ1-1; v_gene: TRBV6-6; CDR3nt: TGTGCCAGCAGTGCCCCGGGTAACACTGAAGCTTTCTTT; CDR3aa: CASSAPGNTEAFF
abundance: NA; d_gene: NA; j_gene: TRBJ1-1; v_gene: TRBV3-1/TRBV3-2; CDR3nt: TGTGCCAGCAGCCAAGACTTCGCAGGGAACACTGAAGCTTTCTTT; CDR3aa: CASSQDFAGNTEAFF
abundance: NA; d_gene: NA; j_gene: TRBJ1-2; v_gene: TRBV6-5; CDR3nt: TGTGCCAGCACTAAGGGCGGGGGGTATGGCTACACCTTC; CDR3aa: CASTKGGGYGYTF
abundance: NA; d_gene: TRBD1; j_gene: TRBJ2-1; v_gene: TRBV27; CDR3nt: TGTGCCAGCAGTTTATCGGCAGGGGGCTACAATGAGCAGTTCTTC; CDR3aa: CASSLSAGGYNEQFF
abundance: NA; d_gene: TRBD2; j_gene: TRBJ2-1; v_gene: TRBV6-1; CDR3nt: TGTGCCAGCAGTGACGTCAGCGGGATCTCCTACAATGAGCAGTTCTTC; CDR3aa: CASSDVSGISYNEQFF
abundance: NA; d_gene: NA; j_gene: TRBJ2-2; v_gene: TRBV11-2; CDR3nt: TGTGCCAGCAGTTTTAGGAGTTTAGAGGGGGCCGGGGAGCTGTTTTTT; CDR3aa: CASSFRSLEGAGELFF
abundance: NA; d_gene: NA; j_gene: TRBJ2-7; v_gene: TRBV6-2/TRBV6-3; CDR3nt: TGTGCCAGCAGTTACAGTCGGCGGAGCACCTACGAGCAGTACTTC; CDR3aa: CASSYSRRSTYEQYF
abundance: few; d_gene: TRBD1; j_gene: TRBJ1-1; v_gene: TRBV11-2; CDR3nt: TGTGCCAGCAGCTTGAGACAGGGACACACTGAAGCTTTCTTT; CDR3aa: CASSLRQGHTEAFF
abundance: NA; d_gene: TRBD2; j_gene: TRBJ2-1; v_gene: TRBV5-6; CDR3nt: TGTGCCAGCAGCAGAGGACTAGCGGAGCGTGAGCAGTTCTTC; CDR3aa: CASSRGLAEREQFF
abundance: NA; d_gene: NA; j_gene: TRBJ2-4; v_gene: TRBV25-1; CDR3nt: TGTGCCAGCCGTAGCGCTAAAAACATTCAGTACTTC; CDR3aa: CASRSAKNIQYF
abundance: NA; d_gene: NA; j_gene: TRBJ1-5; v_gene: TRBV19; CDR3nt: TGTGCCAGTAGTGGAGCAAATAGCAATCAGCCCCAGCATTTT; CDR3aa: CASSGANSNQPQHF
abundance: NA; d_gene: NA; j_gene: TRBJ2-1; v_gene: TRBV2; CDR3nt: TGTGCCAGCAGTGAAGCGCTTCTAGCGGAGCAGTTCTTC; CDR3aa: CASSEALLAEQFF
abundance: NA; d_gene: TRBD1; j_gene: TRBJ1-1; v_gene: TRBV3-1/TRBV3-2; CDR3nt: TGTGCCAGCAGACGATTGGGGACAGGGTACACTGAAGCTTTCTTT; CDR3aa: CASRRLGTGYTEAFF
abundance: medium-sized; d_gene: NA; j_gene: TRBJ2-1; v_gene: TRBV27; CDR3nt: TGTGCCACCCAACAAGGGACACTCCGCTACAATGAGCAGTTCTTC; CDR3aa: CATQQGTLRYNEQFF
abundance: NA; d_gene: NA; j_gene: TRBJ2-5; v_gene: TRBV24-1; CDR3nt: TGTGCCACCAGTGATTTGCGGTTAGCAGAGACCCAGTACTTC; CDR3aa: CATSDLRLAETQYF
abundance: NA; d_gene: NA; j_gene: TRBJ2-3; v_gene: TRBV19; CDR3nt: TGTGCCAGTAGTCCGGGAGTCCTTACAGATACGCAGTATTTT; CDR3aa: CASSPGVLTDTQYF
abundance: few; d_gene: TRBD1; j_gene: TRBJ1-6; v_gene: TRBV30; CDR3nt: TGTGCCTGGAGTGTGACAGGGGCTTCACCCCTCCACTTT; CDR3aa: CAWSVTGASPLHF
abundance: NA; d_gene: NA; j_gene: TRBJ2-3; v_gene: TRBV18; CDR3nt: TGTGCCAGCTCACCCCCGGCTAGCGCAACAGATACGCAGTATTTT; CDR3aa: CASSPPASATDTQYF
abundance: few; d_gene: NA; j_gene: TRBJ2-1; v_gene: TRBV2; CDR3nt: TGTGCCAGCAGCCTAAGAGAGGCCTCCTACAATGAGCAGTTCTTC; CDR3aa: CASSLREASYNEQFF
abundance: NA; d_gene: NA; j_gene: TRBJ2-1; v_gene: TRBV29-1; CDR3nt: TGCAGCGTTACTCCAGCGGAACGCTCCTACAATGAGCAGTTCTTC; CDR3aa: CSVTPAERSYNEQFF
abundance: few; d_gene: NA; j_gene: TRBJ1-2; v_gene: TRBV14; CDR3nt: TGTGCCAGCAGCCAGTACCTTGAGGGCATCTATGGCTACACCTTC; CDR3aa: CASSQYLEGIYGYTF
abundance: NA; d_gene: TRBD2; j_gene: TRBJ2-5; v_gene: TRBV11-3; CDR3nt: TGTGCCAGCTCCCCTAAGGGGAGCTTGGCTAGCGGGAGTAGCAAGACCCAGTACTTC; CDR3aa: CASSPKGSLASGSSKTQYF
abundance: NA; d_gene: NA; j_gene: TRBJ1-1; v_gene: TRBV7-3; CDR3nt: TGTGCCAGCAGCTTAAAAAGGGGTGGTGAAGCTTTCTTT; CDR3aa: CASSLKRGGEAFF